The 10 T cell receptor beta chains listed next were all sequenced from one sample in a study of blood T cells in healthy people across ages. Primers used in a second PCR of roughly 7 to 12 cycles were a sample-barcoded 5' primer and a J-beta primer mix. TCRdb redid the calling of the 5' RACE reads with MiXCR, one entry per CDR3 protein. Of 850,000 to 1,000,000 distinct CDR3 sequences detected, about 51% appear once; the ten largest clones hold around a fifth. Sequenced: blood. These TCRs come from a woman aged 55-70 years in good health.

This clonotype was recorded a few times. V gene TRBV29-1 combines with J gene TRBJ2-2; D is ambiguous. CDR1 is SQVTM, CDR2 ANQGSEA, per germline. V was cut by 5 bases and J by 1 base, with 14 bases left in between. This CDR3 has 15 amino acids. The DNA of the CDR3 is TGCAGCGTTAATAGGGCCCCTCAGAACACCGGGGAGCTGTTTTTT. Translated, it gives CSVNRAPQNTGELFF.

DNA for the CDR3: TGCGCCAGCAGCTTGGCCGCTCCTTGGACTAGCAGAGAGACCCAGTACTTC. Its protein is CASSLAAPWTSRETQYF. The chain links TRBV5-1 to TRBJ2-5; 8 bases align to TRBD2. Germline lookup yields CDR1 SGHRS and CDR2 YFSETQ. V was clipped by 0 bases and J by 4 bases; unmatched bases: 11. The CDR3 spans 17 residues.

This chain links TRBV6-2 or TRBV6-3 with TRBJ2-1; 9 nucleotides match TRBD1. Germline values: CDR1 MNHEY, CDR2 SVGEGT. This CDR3 contains 16 residues. V lost 6 bases and J lost 2; bases outside the gene matches: 8. This CDR3 is CASRKMTGGTYNEQFF. Written as DNA, the CDR3 is TGTGCCAGCAGAAAGATGACAGGGGGGACCTACAATGAGCAGTTCTTC.

The chain combines TRBV5-1 with TRBJ2-5; 11 bases match TRBD2. Germline loops: CDR1 SGHRS, CDR2 YFSETQ. V lost 4 bases and J lost 4; bases outside the gene matches: 6. The CDR3 is 15 amino acids. CDR3 DNA sequence: TGCGCCAGCAGCATACTAGCGGGAGCGGCAGAGACCCAGTACTTC. This gives the protein CASSILAGAAETQYF.

The chain employs TRBV10-2 and TRBJ1-2, with D tentatively TRBD1 (5 bases). CDR1 and CDR2 (germline): WSHSY, SAAADI. This CDR3 is 14 amino acids long. V lost 6 bases and J 11 bases, leaving 22 bases between the germline ends. Here the CDR3 reads CASSTLDFGAEYTF. CDR3 DNA: TGCGCCAGCAGCACCCTGGACTTCGGGGCGGAATACACCTTC.

The chain recombines TRBV30 with TRBJ2-4; D is uncertain. The closer fit of TRBJ2-7 to the DNA end suggests the J call may be wrong. Germline V gene sequence: CDR1 GTSNPN, CDR2 SVGIG (reference sequence). This CDR3 comprises 13 residues. The CDR3 loop is CAWSVDTYYEQYF. Here the CDR3 DNA reads TGTGCCTGGAGTGTTGACACCTACTACGAGCAGTACTTC.

This clonotype has more than one count but fewer than ten. Here the CDR3 DNA reads TGTGCCAGCAGGCGGACGGGGGGCGGCAATCAGCCCCAGCATTTT. Translating gives CASRRTGGGNQPQHF. The chain links TRBV6-5 to TRBJ1-5; tentatively, D is TRBD1 (6 bases). The CDR3 extends over 15 amino acids. Looked up from germline, CDR1 is MNHEY and CDR2 is SVGAGI. Trimming stripped 6 bases from V and 2 bases from J, with 14 bases between.

This clonotype was observed once. The chain has TRBV6-2 or TRBV6-3 and TRBJ2-5; D gene uncertain. Germline V gives CDR1 MNHEY, CDR2 SVGEGT. V was clipped by 0 bases and J by 3 bases, with 17 bases between them. The CDR3 sequence is 17 residues long. This CDR3 reads CASSYSLSRTEKETQYF. The CDR3 DNA reads TGTGCCAGCAGTTACTCGTTGAGTAGGACGGAAAAAGAGACCCAGTACTTC.

The chain joins TRBV7-2 to TRBJ2-3; the D gene is possibly TRBD1 (5 bases). CDR1 is SGHTA and CDR2 is FQGNSA in the germline V gene. The V end was cut by 4 bases, the J end by 1 base, with 21 bases between. This CDR3 has 18 residues. The CDR3 is CASSSIRMIQGGTDTQYF. The CDR3 bases are TGTGCCAGCAGCTCGATCAGAATGATACAAGGGGGCACAGATACGCAGTATTTT. Full variable domain (outside the CDR3, taken from reference TRBV7-2 and TRBJ2-3): GAGVSQSPSNKVTEKGKDVELRCDPISGHTALYWYRQSLGQGLEFLIYFQGNSAPDKSGLPSDRFSAERTGGSVSTLTIQRTQQEDSAVYLCASSSIRMIQGGTDTQYFGPGTRLTVL.

This clonotype was seen ten or more times. The V gene is TRBV28, the J gene TRBJ2-1; perhaps TRBD2 as D (5 bases). V was cut by 3 bases and J by 5 bases, with 5 bases left in between. CDR1 is MDHEN, CDR2 SYDVKM, per germline. The CDR3 contains 12 residues. CDR3 coding DNA: TGTGCCAGCAGTTTGCGGGACAATGAGCAGTTCTTC. This sequence encodes CASSLRDNEQFF.